Below, one T cell receptor beta chain is given with its context. Clones were sequenced by immunoSEQ multiplex PCR, and TCRdb holds only the in-frame ones, with some missing. The table shows around 100,000 clones, with roughly 84% occurring only once. This sample is part of a study of PD-L1 blockade in urothelial cancer. V lost 3 bases to trimming and J lost 3 bases; unmatched junction nucleotides: 1. The V gene's germline CDR1 is SGHTA and CDR2 FQGNSA. This CDR3 has 13 amino acids. It was locally advanced or metastatic urothelial carcinoma that patients had. The chain uses TRBV7-2 and TRBJ1-1; the match to TRBD1 covers 7 bases. This TCR was sampled from a man aged 50-59 years with urothelial cancer. The sequences come from PBMCs, collected around atezolizumab (anti-PD-L1) treatment. The CDR3 nucleotides read TGTGCCAGCAGCTTGACAGGGTACACTGAAGCTTTCTTT. This gives the protein CASSLTGYTEAFF.